This T cell receptor beta chain was profiled in a study of T cell responses to AZD1222 COVID-19 vaccine (dated by TCRdb to the early 2020s). Describing the broader study: AZD1222 recipients whose second dose came at about 4 weeks and those whose second dose came at about 12 weeks were combined into one group, since spike-specific TCR depth and breadth did not differ between the two schedules. A total of 230 to 250 trial participants underwent TCR sequencing, of whom some 210 received two doses of AZD1222 and about 26 received two doses of the MenACWY control vaccine. Trial participants were enrolled by age into subgroups of 18-55, 56-69 and 70-plus years, and around 150, 28 and 57 TCR-sequenced participants, respectively, were included in these subgroups.

The paper as a whole reports these results and caveats: Because no samples from the day 14 peak response were available, repertoires could be characterized only after the peak T cell response. The 56-69-year group was small, and its depth increase did not reach significance, likely because of low power. Reportedly, close to half of the unique spike-specific TCRs recognized epitopes lying outside the regions that are mutated in the B.1.351 and B.1.1.7 variants. Vaccine-associated CD4 TCRs spanned the whole spike protein, with dominant responses in regions 160-218 and 743-854. Conclusions about previously exposed vaccinees are limited, since just six or seven AZD1222 recipients were seropositive for SARS-CoV-2 at baseline. A significant rise in spike-specific TCR breadth and depth was observed after two AZD1222 doses relative to day 0 and relative to MenACWY recipients. Participants were mostly white British and included more females than males, and it was suggested by the authors that clonal diversity may have been underestimated.

Measured from the cysteine to the phenylalanine, the CDR3 is 13 residues long. The retained sequence is limited to the CDR3, 39 bases, with the frame set at the first base. Reading the germline V gene (reference sequence) gives CDR1 LNHNV and CDR2 YYDKDF. V loses 3 bases, J loses 6 bases, and the germline ends lie 12 bases apart. The CDR3 regions of human TCRbeta chains were analyzed by immunosequencing. On the authors' methods: Repertoire TCRs were matched against a reference library of SARS-CoV-2-specific TCRs generated with the MIRA antigen-specificity platform. Breadth meant the fraction of unique TCRs that were SARS-CoV-2-associated, whereas depth meant the fraction of total T cells that were SARS-CoV-2-associated. Each spike-specific TCR was assigned to its reactive spike region and to a CD4 or CD8 class using the MIRA data. Log10-transformed breadth and depth values were compared by one-way ANOVA with Sidak's multiple comparisons tests. In its TCRdb copy, this immuneACCESS table keeps in-frame sequences only and misses some clones. Where compared with another copy, unresolved V genes explain less than half of these, and the others have no known cause. The V and J calls and clone size are taken from that table; D and trimming were inferred from the DNA. A total of some 150,000 clones appear in this sample, about 92% of them only once. 2.6% of the sample goes to the ten largest clones.

The table lists this clone with a count of one. What this receptor recognizes is not known. One base away there is no much larger clone; base qualities are not given. In the paper's terms, the time point label means: baseline before first vaccination. Samples from vaccinated people were obtained from the UK trials COV001 and COV002, which included a single-blind randomized controlled phase 2/3 trial of AZD1222 (ChAdOx1 nCoV-19) in healthy adults. For TCRbeta chain sequencing, PBMC samples from trial participants were taken at day 0 and at day 28 after the second dose. The chain links TRBV15 with TRBJ2-7; 6 matching bases give a weak D call of TRBD2. This material consisted of peripheral blood, taken on day 0 of AZD1222 vaccination. This clonotype was sampled from an adult in good health. The CDR3 loop reads CATSRVKEGEQYF. The nucleotide sequence is TGTGCCACCAGCAGGGTCAAGGAGGGCGAGCAGTACTTC.